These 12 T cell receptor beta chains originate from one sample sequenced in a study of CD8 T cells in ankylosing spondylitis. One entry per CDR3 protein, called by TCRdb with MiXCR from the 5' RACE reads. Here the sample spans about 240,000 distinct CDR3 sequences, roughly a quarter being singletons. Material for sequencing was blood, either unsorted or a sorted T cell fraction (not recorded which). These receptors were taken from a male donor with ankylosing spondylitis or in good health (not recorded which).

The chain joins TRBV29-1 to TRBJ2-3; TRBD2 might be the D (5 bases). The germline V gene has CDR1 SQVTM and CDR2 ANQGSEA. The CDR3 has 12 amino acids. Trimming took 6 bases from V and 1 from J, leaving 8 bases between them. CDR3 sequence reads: CSVVSGTDTQYF. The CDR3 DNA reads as TGCAGCGTAGTTAGCGGCACAGATACGCAGTATTTT.

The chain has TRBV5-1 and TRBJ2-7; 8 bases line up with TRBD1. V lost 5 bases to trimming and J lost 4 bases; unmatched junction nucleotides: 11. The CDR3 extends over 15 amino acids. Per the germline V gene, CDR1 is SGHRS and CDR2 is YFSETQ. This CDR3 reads CASRSVRDRLYEQYF. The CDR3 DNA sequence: TGCGCCAGCAGATCCGTCCGGGACAGGCTTTACGAGCAGTACTTC.

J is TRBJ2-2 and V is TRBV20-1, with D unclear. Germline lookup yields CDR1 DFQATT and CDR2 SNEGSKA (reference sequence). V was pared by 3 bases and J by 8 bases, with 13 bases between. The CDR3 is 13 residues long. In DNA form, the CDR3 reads TGCAGTGCTAGTGACGAATTCGGTGGGGAGCTGTTTTTT. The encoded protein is CSASDEFGGELFF.

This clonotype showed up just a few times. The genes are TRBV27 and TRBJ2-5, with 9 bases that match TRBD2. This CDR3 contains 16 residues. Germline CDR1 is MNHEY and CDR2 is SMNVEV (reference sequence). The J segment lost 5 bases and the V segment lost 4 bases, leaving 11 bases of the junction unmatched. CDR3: CASSSLPGLAGETQYF. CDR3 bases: TGTGCCAGCAGTTCCCTCCCGGGACTAGCAGGGGAGACCCAGTACTTC.

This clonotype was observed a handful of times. The CDR3 nucleotides read TGTGCCAGCAGTTTAGACAGGCCGAACACTGAAGCTTTCTTT. It encodes CASSLDRPNTEAFF. The gene calls are TRBV12-3 or TRBV12-4 and TRBJ1-1; perhaps TRBD1 as D (5 bases). This CDR3 region has 14 residues. Trimming took 1 base from V and 1 from J, leaving 7 bases between them.

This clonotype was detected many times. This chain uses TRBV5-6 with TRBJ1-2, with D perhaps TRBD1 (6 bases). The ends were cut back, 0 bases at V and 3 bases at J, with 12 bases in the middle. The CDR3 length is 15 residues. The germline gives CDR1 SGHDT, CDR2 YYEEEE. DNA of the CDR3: TGTGCCAGCAGCTTGGTTAGCAGGGGAGACTATGGCTACACCTTC. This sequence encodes CASSLVSRGDYGYTF.

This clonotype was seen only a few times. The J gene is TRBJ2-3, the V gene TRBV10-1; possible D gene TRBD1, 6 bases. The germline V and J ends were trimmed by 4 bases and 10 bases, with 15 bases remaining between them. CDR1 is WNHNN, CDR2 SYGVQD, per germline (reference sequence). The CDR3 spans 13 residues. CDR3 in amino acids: CASSGDPGQAQYF. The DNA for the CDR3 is TGCGCCAGCAGTGGGGACCCGGGACAAGCGCAGTATTTT.

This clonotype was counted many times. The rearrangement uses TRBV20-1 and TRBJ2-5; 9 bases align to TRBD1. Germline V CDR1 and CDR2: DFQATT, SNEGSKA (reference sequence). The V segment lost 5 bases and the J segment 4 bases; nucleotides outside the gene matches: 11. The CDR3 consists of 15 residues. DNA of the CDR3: TGCAGTGCTGGACCCCGGGACAGGGCGGGAGAGACCCAGTACTTC. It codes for CSAGPRDRAGETQYF.

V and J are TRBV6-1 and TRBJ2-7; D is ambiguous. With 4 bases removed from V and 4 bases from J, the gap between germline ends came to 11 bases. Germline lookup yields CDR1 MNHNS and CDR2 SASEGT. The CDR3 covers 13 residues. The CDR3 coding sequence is TGTGCCAGCAGTGTAAACGTTCAATACGAGCAGTACTTC. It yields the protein CASSVNVQYEQYF.

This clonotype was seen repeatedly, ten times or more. CDR3 protein: CAISETGAGTEAFF. In DNA, the CDR3 is TGTGCCATCAGTGAGACAGGAGCGGGCACTGAAGCTTTCTTT. V gene TRBV10-3 combines with J gene TRBJ1-1; D is perhaps TRBD1 (5 bases). The length of the CDR3 is 14 residues. Germline lookup yields CDR1 ENHRY and CDR2 SYGVKD. With 2 bases removed from V and 4 bases from J, the gap between germline ends came to 11 bases.

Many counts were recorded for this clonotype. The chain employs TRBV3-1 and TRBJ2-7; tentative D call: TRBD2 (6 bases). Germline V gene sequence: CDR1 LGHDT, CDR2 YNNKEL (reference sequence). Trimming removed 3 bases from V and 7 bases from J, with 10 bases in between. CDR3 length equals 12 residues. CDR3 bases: TGTGCCAGCAGCCAGTGGGGGGAGGAGCAGTACTTC. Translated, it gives CASSQWGEEQYF.

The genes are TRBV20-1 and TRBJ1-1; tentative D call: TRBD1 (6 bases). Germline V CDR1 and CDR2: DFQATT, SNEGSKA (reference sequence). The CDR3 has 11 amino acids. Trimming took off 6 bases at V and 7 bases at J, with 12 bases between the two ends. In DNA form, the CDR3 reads TGCAGTGCGGCAGGGGCAGATGAAGCTTTCTTT. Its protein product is CSAAGADEAFF.